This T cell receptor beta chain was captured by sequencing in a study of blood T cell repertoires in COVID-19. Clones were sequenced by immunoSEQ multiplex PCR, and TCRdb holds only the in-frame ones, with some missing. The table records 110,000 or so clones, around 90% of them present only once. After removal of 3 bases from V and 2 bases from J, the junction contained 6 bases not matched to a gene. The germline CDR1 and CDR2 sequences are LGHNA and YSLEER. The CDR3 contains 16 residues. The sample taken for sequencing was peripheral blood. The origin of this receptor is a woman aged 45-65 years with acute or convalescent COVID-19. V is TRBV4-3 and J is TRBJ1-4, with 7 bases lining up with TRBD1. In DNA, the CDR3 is TGCGCCAGCAGCCAGGACGGCAGGGGGACTAATGAAAAACTGTTTTTT. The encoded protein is CASSQDGRGTNEKLFF.